A few counts support the clone carrying this TCR beta chain. What it binds is unknown. Healthy bone marrow donors formed the donor group. The PCR used 60 Vbeta and 13 Jbeta primers. Clones were sequenced by immunoSEQ multiplex PCR, and TCRdb holds only the in-frame ones, with some missing. The data hold about 160,000 clones, with around 72% observed a single time. This record comes from a study of cytomegalovirus exposure and HLA in healthy donors. Findings of the study overall: Later on, an analysis showed TCR association rates differing by HLA locus, with DRB1 the most and HLA-C the fewest.

This CDR3 has 15 residues. J was trimmed by 2 bases and V by 1 base; bases with no gene match: 2. Per germline, CDR1 SGHNT and CDR2 YENEEA. The rearrangement links TRBV11-3 to TRBJ2-3; 8 bases match TRBD2. Material: PBMCs. The receptor comes from a female donor in good health and CMV-seronegative. CDR3 sequence reads: CASSLGGGITDTQYF. CDR3 sequence (DNA): TGTGCCAGCAGCTTAGGCGGGGGGATCACAGATACGCAGTATTTT.